This TCR beta chain was sequenced in a study of CD8 T cells in Susac syndrome. CDR1 is MNHNS, CDR2 SASEGT, per germline. The CDR3 runs 14 residues. The V end lost 5 bases, the J end lost 7 bases, and 15 bases lay between the germline ends. RNA was extracted with the RNeasy kit, and a quantity of roughly 0.45 to 1 ug was reverse transcribed using random hexamers. TCRdb fed the immunoSEQ multiplex PCR reads into MiXCR, producing one record per CDR3 protein. The sample lists fewer than 70,000 distinct CDR3 sequences; roughly 94% were seen once. TCR beta sequencing covered blood CD8+ and CD4+ T cells. The clonotype comes from a human donor in good health. Sequenced input: CD8+ T cells from PBMCs. This chain links TRBV6-1 with TRBJ1-5, with D possibly matching TRBD1 (5 bases). The CDR3 DNA is TGTGCCAGCAGTTTGTCAGGGTTAAGGCAGCCCCAGCATTTT. Translated, it gives CASSLSGLRQPQHF.